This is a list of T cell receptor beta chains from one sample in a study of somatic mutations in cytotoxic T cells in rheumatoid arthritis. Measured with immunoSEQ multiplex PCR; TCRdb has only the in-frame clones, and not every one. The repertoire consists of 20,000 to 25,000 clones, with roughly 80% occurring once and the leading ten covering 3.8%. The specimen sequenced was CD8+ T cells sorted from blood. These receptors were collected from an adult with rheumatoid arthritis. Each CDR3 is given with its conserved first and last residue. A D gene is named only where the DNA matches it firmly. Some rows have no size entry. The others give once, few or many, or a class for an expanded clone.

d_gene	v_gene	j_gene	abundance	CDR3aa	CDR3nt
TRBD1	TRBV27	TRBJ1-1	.	CASLADRGWTEAFF	TGTGCCAGCTTAGCGGACAGGGGATGGACTGAAGCTTTCTTT
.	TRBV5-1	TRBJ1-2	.	CASSPTGTGYTF	TGCGCCAGCAGCCCTACAGGAACTGGCTACACCTTC
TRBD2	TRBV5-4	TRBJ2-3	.	CASSSLTGLDSTDTQYF	TGTGCCAGCAGCTCCCTAACCGGACTAGACTCCACAGATACGCAGTATTTT
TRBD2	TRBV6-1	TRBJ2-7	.	CASSDGLAYEQYF	TGTGCCAGCAGTGATGGACTAGCGTACGAGCAGTACTTC
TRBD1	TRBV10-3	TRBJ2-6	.	CAISDPPGQGPPSGANVLTF	TGTGCCATCAGCGACCCGCCCGGACAGGGGCCCCCCTCTGGGGCCAACGTCCTGACTTTC
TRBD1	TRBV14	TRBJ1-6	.	CASSQDFLGDRAYSPLHF	TGTGCCAGCAGCCAAGATTTTTTGGGGGACAGGGCTTACTCACCCCTCCACTTT
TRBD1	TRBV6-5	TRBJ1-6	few	CASSYHGQGLFHF	TGTGCCAGCAGTTACCACGGACAGGGGCTCTTCCACTTT
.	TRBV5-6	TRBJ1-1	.	CASTRGSGAFF	TGTGCCAGCACCAGGGGTTCGGGAGCTTTCTTT
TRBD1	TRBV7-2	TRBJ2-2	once	CASSTLTGPFSGELFF	TGTGCCAGCAGCACTTTGACAGGGCCTTTTAGCGGGGAGCTGTTTTTT
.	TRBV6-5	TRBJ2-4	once	CASSYSAKNIQYF	TGTGCCAGCAGTTACTCGGCCAAAAACATTCAGTACTTC
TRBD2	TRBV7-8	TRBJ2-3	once	CASSFGLAGGRDTQYF	TGTGCCAGCAGCTTCGGACTAGCGGGGGGACGGGATACGCAGTATTTT
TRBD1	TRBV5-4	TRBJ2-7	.	CASSPGQGIASEQYF	TGTGCCAGCAGCCCTGGACAGGGCATTGCGTCCGAGCAGTACTTC
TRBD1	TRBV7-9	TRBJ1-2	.	CASSLAPLQGYGYTF	TGTGCCAGCAGCTTAGCCCCCTTACAGGGGTATGGCTACACCTTC
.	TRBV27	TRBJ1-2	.	CASSLRRPDTGYGYTF	TGTGCCAGCAGTTTAAGGCGCCCGGACACTGGCTATGGCTACACCTTC
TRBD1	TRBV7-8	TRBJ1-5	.	CASSLPGQGAGNQPQHF	TGTGCCAGCAGCTTACCGGGACAGGGGGCTGGAAATCAGCCCCAGCATTTT
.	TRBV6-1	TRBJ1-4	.	CASSEQSGAPSEKLFF	TGTGCCAGCAGTGAACAGTCGGGGGCACCCTCTGAAAAACTGTTTTTT
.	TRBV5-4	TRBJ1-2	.	CASSLSGNYGYTF	TGTGCCAGCAGCTTGTCAGGGAACTATGGCTACACCTTC
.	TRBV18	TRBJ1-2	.	CASSPDSEVYYGYTF	TGTGCCAGCTCACCAGACTCGGAAGTTTACTATGGCTACACCTTC
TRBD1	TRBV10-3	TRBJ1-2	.	CAISEPAGQYQSPGQLYGYTF	TGTGCCATCAGTGAGCCGGCGGGCCAATATCAATCACCGGGACAGCTCTATGGCTACACCTTC
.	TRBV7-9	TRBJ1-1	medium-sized	CASTWGPEAFF	TGTGCCAGCACATGGGGACCTGAAGCTTTCTTT
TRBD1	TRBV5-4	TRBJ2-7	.	CASSLWTGVGEQYF	TGTGCCAGCAGCTTGTGGACAGGGGTTGGCGAGCAGTACTTC
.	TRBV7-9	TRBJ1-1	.	CASSSPGPTNTEAFF	TGTGCCAGCAGCTCGCCGGGTCCCACTAACACTGAAGCTTTCTTT